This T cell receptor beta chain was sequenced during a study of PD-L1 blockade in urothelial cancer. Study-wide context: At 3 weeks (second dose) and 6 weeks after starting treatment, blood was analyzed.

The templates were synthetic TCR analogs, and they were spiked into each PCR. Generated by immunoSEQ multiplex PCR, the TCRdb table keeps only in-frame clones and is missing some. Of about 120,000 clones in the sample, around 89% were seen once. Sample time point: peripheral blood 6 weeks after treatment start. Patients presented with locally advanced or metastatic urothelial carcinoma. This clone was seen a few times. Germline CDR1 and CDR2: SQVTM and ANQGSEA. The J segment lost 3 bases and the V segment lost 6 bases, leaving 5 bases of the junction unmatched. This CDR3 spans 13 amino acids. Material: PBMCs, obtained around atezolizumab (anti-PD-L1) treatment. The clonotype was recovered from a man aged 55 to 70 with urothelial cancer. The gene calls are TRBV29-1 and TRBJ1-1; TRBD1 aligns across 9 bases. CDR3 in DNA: TGCAGCGTCCAACGGACAGGGGACACTGAAGCTTTCTTT. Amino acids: CSVQRTGDTEAFF.